The T cell receptor (beta chain) described here comes from a study of the immune and genomic landscape of osteosarcoma. Looking at the study overall: Poor-risk disease predominated: 71% to 80% unfavorable response, roughly 63% deceased.

Poor-prognosis osteosarcoma patients supplied post-treatment primary, local recurrence and metastasis tumor specimens. This CDR3 is built from 14 residues. Germline-derived CDR1 and CDR2 are SGHNT and YYREEE (reference sequence). V lost 4 bases and J lost 3, with 13 bases in between. For this clone: Its target is not known.

General study points: Clonality was low: mean about 0.089, highest under 0.32, suggesting limited expansion.

Assay used: immunoSEQ multiplex PCR; TCRdb lists only in-frame clones, some missing. The table records approximately 9,400 clones, over 55% of them present only once. The V and J genes are TRBV5-4 and TRBJ1-2; D perhaps matches TRBD1 (5 bases). This TCR was sampled from a human donor with osteosarcoma. Sequencing used osteosarcoma tumor tissue from the lung. CDR3 DNA sequence: TGTGCCAGCAGCGGGGGGATGGGGGACTATGGCTACACCTTC. Translated, it gives CASSGGMGDYGYTF.